This TCR beta chain is from a study of Graves' ophthalmopathy and Graves' hyperthyroidism. For the study at large: Untreated patients at initial diagnosis provided peripheral blood.

Study-wide results and caveats: Thyroid clonotypes that were expanded above 0.001 frequency mostly also appeared in blood.

The CDR3 contains 13 residues. CDR1 is ENHRY, CDR2 SYGVKD, per germline. Trimming at V came to 10 bases and at J to 2 bases, leaving 8 bases not matched to a gene. Details on this clonotype: As yet, its antigen is unknown.

Fresh peripheral blood, roughly 9.8 ml, was the PBMC source. RNA transcripts were the template, and TCR beta CDR3 regions were amplified from them. In the first round, RT-PCR was carried out with HTBI primers, and a multiplex PCR formed the second round. Each CDR3 protein is one row after TCRdb ran MiXCR on the multiplex PCR reads. The table lists roughly 700,000 distinct CDR3 sequences, roughly 41% of them singletons. Sequencing was done on a sample of peripheral blood. This chain uses TRBV10-3 with TRBJ2-7, with 7 nucleotides matching TRBD2. This receptor was identified in an adult man with Graves' ophthalmopathy. The CDR3: CASYERDPYEQYF. The CDR3 region has the DNA TGTGCCAGCTATGAGCGGGATCCCTACGAGCAGTACTTC.